Following are 22 T cell receptor beta chains from one sample sequenced in a study of human T cells and chemical hapten exposure. From the RACE reads, TCRdb called clonotypes with MiXCR, one entry per CDR3 protein. The sample includes approximately 370,000 distinct CDR3 sequences, 5.5% of them seen just once. Stated time point: pre-sensitization, week 0. Treatment: therapeutic diphenylcyclopropenone sensitization with weekly scalp DPC. Material: whole blood, obtained in connection with sensitization to the hapten diphenylcyclopropenone (DPC). All receptors derive from a woman younger than 35 with alopecia areata. Some clones in this sample may be carry-over from other donors' samples.

Many counts were recorded for this clonotype. This sequence joins TRBV3-1 and TRBJ1-2; weak D call: TRBD1 (6 bases). V was cut by 6 bases and J by 6 bases, with 11 bases left in between. CDR1 and CDR2 (germline): LGHDT, YNNKEL (reference sequence). The CDR3 runs to 12 residues. As DNA, the CDR3 is TGTGCCAGCAGAAACCAGGGGCATGGCTACACCTTC. This translates into CASRNQGHGYTF. Looking up the rest from reference TRBV3-1 and TRBJ1-2 gives the full variable domain: DTAVSQTPKYLVTQMGNDKSIKCEQNLGHDTMYWYKQDSKKFLKIMFSYNNKELIINETVPNRFSPKSPDKAHLNLHINSLELGDSAVYFCASRNQGHGYTFGSGTRLTVV.

The chain couples TRBV12-3 or TRBV12-4 to TRBJ2-3; the D gene is possibly TRBD1 (6 bases). Deletions cut 5 bases from V and 1 base from J, with 19 bases between. The CDR3 contains 17 residues. The CDR3 sequence is CASSLLGADGRTDTQYF. As DNA, the CDR3 is TGTGCCAGCAGTCTCCTGGGGGCCGACGGACGCACAGATACGCAGTATTTT.

The chain couples TRBV20-1 to TRBJ1-5; 9 positions agree with TRBD1. The V segment lost 5 bases and the J segment 6 bases; nucleotides outside the gene matches: 11. The germline gives CDR1 DFQATT, CDR2 SNEGSKA (reference sequence). This CDR3 spans 15 amino acids. CDR3 loop: CSAEPGTGRGQPQHF. CDR3 bases: TGCAGTGCTGAGCCCGGGACAGGGAGAGGTCAGCCCCAGCATTTT.

This clonotype was counted at least ten times. This sequence joins TRBV7-9 and TRBJ2-3, with a weak D call TRBD2 (7 bases). Germline assignment: CDR1 SEHNR and CDR2 FQNEAQ (reference sequence). V was shortened by 7 bases and J by 0 bases, with 17 bases between the two germline ends. The CDR3 has 16 residues. CDR3: CASTPSGGRSTDTQYF. DNA for the CDR3: TGTGCCAGCACCCCATCCGGGGGGCGTAGCACAGATACGCAGTATTTT.

This clonotype was seen repeatedly, ten times or more. V and J are TRBV27 and TRBJ1-5; D gene uncertain. V lost 1 base to trimming and J lost 5 bases, with 6 bases between them. The V gene's germline CDR1 is MNHEY and CDR2 SMNVEV (reference sequence). This CDR3 has 13 residues. CDR3 DNA: TGTGCCAGCAGTTTATTCATGGATCAGCCCCAGCATTTT. Its translation: CASSLFMDQPQHF.

A few counts support this clonotype. V usage is TRBV4-1 and J usage is TRBJ1-3, with D possibly matching TRBD1 (6 bases). Trimming shortened V by 8 bases and J by 2 bases, and 10 bases separated the two germline ends. Germline V gene data show CDR1 as MGHRA and CDR2 as YSYEKL. The CDR3 sequence is 13 residues long. The CDR3 bases are TGCGCCAGCCTGGGGGCAGCTGGAAACACCATATATTTT. Amino acid sequence: CASLGAAGNTIYF.

This clonotype appeared many times. The V call is TRBV18, the J call TRBJ1-6; 8 nucleotides align to TRBD1. From germline, CDR1 is KGHSH and CDR2 LQKENI. V lost 0 bases, J lost 7 bases, and 5 bases stayed unmatched. The CDR3 is 16 residues long. The CDR3 sequence is CASSPPGTGANSPLHF. For the CDR3, the DNA is TGTGCCAGCTCACCACCCGGGACAGGTGCGAATTCACCCCTCCACTTT.

The rearrangement links TRBV18 to TRBJ2-7, with D perhaps TRBD1 or TRBD2 (5 bases each). The ends were cut back, 6 bases at V and 0 bases at J, with 12 bases in the middle. The CDR3 loop spans 14 amino acids. The germline gives CDR1 KGHSH, CDR2 LQKENI. The CDR3 DNA reads as TGTGCCAGCTCCCCCCAGGGACGCTCCTACGAGCAGTACTTC. Its protein is CASSPQGRSYEQYF. Supplemented by reference TRBV18 and TRBJ2-7, the full variable domain reads NAGVMQNPRHLVRRRGQEARLRCSPMKGHSHVYWYRQLPEEGLKFMVYLQKENIIDESGMPKERFSAEFPKEGPSILRIQQVVRGDSAAYFCASSPQGRSYEQYFGPGTRLTVT.

This clonotype was detected ten times or more. The V and J genes are TRBV19 and TRBJ1-2; the D is unclear. Germline V gene data show CDR1 as LNHDA and CDR2 as SQIVND (reference sequence). V lost 3 bases and J lost 2, with 13 bases in between. The CDR3 spans 15 residues. This CDR3 is CASSMATGENYGYTF. In DNA form, the CDR3 reads TGTGCCAGTAGTATGGCCACGGGAGAGAACTATGGCTACACCTTC.

This clonotype was seen many times. The CDR3 is CASSLRTGSLAQHF. The CDR3 DNA reads as TGTGCCAGCAGCCTACGGACAGGGAGTTTAGCCCAGCATTTT. V gene TRBV13 combines with J gene TRBJ1-5; 8 bases line up with TRBD1. The CDR3 spans 14 residues. Germline CDR1 is PRHDT and CDR2 is FYEKMQ (reference sequence). The V segment lost 5 bases and the J segment 11 bases; nucleotides outside the gene matches: 11.

V usage is TRBV2 and J usage is TRBJ2-7; 9 bases line up with TRBD1. Germline CDR1 reads SNHLY; CDR2 reads FYNNEI. Germline trimming cut 9 bases from V and 2 bases from J; bases unmatched to any gene: 2. The CDR3 consists of 12 residues. This CDR3 is CARGQGPYEQYF. The CDR3 nucleotides are TGTGCCAGGGGACAGGGACCCTACGAGCAGTACTTC.

This clonotype appeared many times. This sequence joins TRBV18 and TRBJ2-1; D may be TRBD1 (5 bases). Germline CDR1 reads KGHSH; CDR2 reads LQKENI. The CDR3 covers 13 residues. With 0 bases removed from V and 16 bases from J, the gap between germline ends came to 16 bases. The CDR3 DNA sequence: TGTGCCAGCTCACCACCGTCTTTACAGGCCGAATTCTTC. Amino acid sequence: CASSPPSLQAEFF.

The J gene is TRBJ2-3, the V gene TRBV6-5; D may match TRBD1 or TRBD2 (5 bases each). The CDR3 runs 17 residues. Deletions cut 4 bases from V and 2 bases from J, with 19 bases between. CDR1 is MNHEY and CDR2 is SVGAGI in the germline V gene. The CDR3 DNA reads TGTGCCAGCAGTTCCGGCTGGGACCTGGAATCCACAGATACGCAGTATTTT. As protein: CASSSGWDLESTDTQYF.

This clonotype was counted between two and nine times. V is TRBV7-2 and J is TRBJ1-3; D is unclear. The CDR3 has 16 residues. The V end lost 5 bases, the J end lost 0 bases, and 14 bases lay between the germline ends. The germline V gene encodes CDR1 SGHTA and CDR2 FQGNSA. The CDR3 loop is CASSPVGVYSGNTIYF. The CDR3 DNA is TGTGCCAGCAGCCCAGTGGGTGTTTACTCTGGAAACACCATATATTTT.

There are a few counts of this clonotype. The V gene is TRBV12-3 or TRBV12-4, the J gene TRBJ1-1; D gene ambiguous. Trimming pared 4 bases from V and 5 bases from J, leaving 17 bases between. There are 15 residues in the CDR3. CDR3 amino acids: CASSSQKQYGTEAFF. The CDR3, as DNA: TGTGCCAGCAGTTCCCAAAAACAGTATGGAACTGAAGCTTTCTTT.

The V gene is TRBV4-2, the J gene TRBJ1-4; TRBD1 might be the D (5 bases). From germline, CDR1 is LGHNA and CDR2 YNFKEQ. This CDR3 is 15 amino acids long. V was trimmed by 1 base and J by 8 bases, leaving 14 bases between them. CDR3 DNA sequence: TGTGCCAGCAGCCAAGTAAGCCAGGGTGACGAAAAACTGTTTTTT. It yields the protein CASSQVSQGDEKLFF.

This clonotype has ten or more counts. The chain employs TRBV11-2 and TRBJ2-1, with unresolved D. The CDR3 consists of 15 residues. CDR1 is SGHAT and CDR2 is FQNNGV in the germline V gene. V lost 3 bases and J lost 6, with 15 bases in between. The CDR3: CASSFSGGPGNEQFF. In DNA, the CDR3 is TGTGCCAGCAGCTTCTCCGGCGGTCCGGGCAATGAGCAGTTCTTC.

This clonotype was counted only a few times. This rearrangement joins TRBV6-8 to TRBJ1-1; TRBD1 agrees at 9 bases. J was trimmed by 5 bases and V by 6 bases; bases with no gene match: 10. This CDR3 region has 15 residues. Per the germline V gene, CDR1 is MNHGY and CDR2 is SAAAGT. CDR3 DNA: TGTGCCAGCAGCCTATCCGGGACAGGGTCGACTGAAGCTTTCTTT. Amino acids: CASSLSGTGSTEAFF.

The CDR3 here is CASSLVAGGGNIQYF. In DNA form, the CDR3 reads TGTGCCAGCAGCCTGGTAGCGGGGGGTGGAAACATTCAGTACTTC. The chain is built from TRBV3-1 and TRBJ2-4, with 10 bases aligning to TRBD2. The CDR3 length is 15 residues. V was pared by 4 bases and J by 6 bases, with 6 bases of the junction left unmatched. Germline V gene sequence: CDR1 LGHDT, CDR2 YNNKEL (reference sequence).

This clonotype was seen a few times. The V and J genes are TRBV5-1 and TRBJ1-2; TRBD1 aligns across 9 bases. Looked up from germline, CDR1 is SGHRS and CDR2 is YFSETQ. V lost 2 bases, J lost 2 bases, and 4 bases stayed unmatched. The CDR3 has 15 residues. CDR3 nucleotides: TGCGCCAGCAGCTTCGATGGGACAGGGAACTATGGCTACACCTTC. Translation gives CASSFDGTGNYGYTF.

This clonotype was picked up a small number of times. V is TRBV11-3 and J is TRBJ2-3; D is unclear. Germline V gene sequence: CDR1 SGHNT, CDR2 YENEEA. Trimming removed 0 bases at V and 5 bases at J, with 6 bases between. The CDR3 consists of 13 residues. CDR3 in DNA: TGTGCCAGCAGCTTAGAGCAAAGAGATACGCAGTATTTT. Translating gives CASSLEQRDTQYF.

At least ten counts were recorded for this clonotype. This chain connects TRBV7-9 to TRBJ2-3; D gene unclear. Germline V gene sequence: CDR1 SEHNR, CDR2 FQNEAQ (reference sequence). The V end lost 4 bases, the J end lost 7 bases, and 18 bases lay between the germline ends. The CDR3 runs to 15 residues. Here the CDR3 reads CASSSWTDPTNTQYF. The CDR3 DNA is TGTGCCAGCAGCTCCTGGACCGACCCCACGAATACGCAGTATTTT.